This TCR beta chain was documented in a study of T cell clones after liver transplantation. Study at large: HCV positivity affected three of eight recipients; the rest lacked autoimmune or viral indications. Study-wide points: Small, mixed patient groups and varying post-transplant times limit these conclusions. Compared with third party-reactive sequences, donor-reactive ones declined more, independent of withdrawal success.

In the case of this clone: The antigen is undetermined.

Assay used: immunoSEQ multiplex PCR; TCRdb lists only in-frame clones, some missing. The sample includes 9,800 or so clones, around three quarters of them seen just once. The CDR3 runs to 12 residues. V lost 5 bases to trimming and J lost 15 bases; unmatched junction nucleotides: 8. Germline V CDR1 and CDR2: MNHNY, SVGAGI (reference sequence). Sorting of unstimulated PBMCs yielded separate CD3+CD4+ and CD3+CD8+ fractions. The sequence derives from a human patient who received a liver transplant. A share of the T cells may be of graft donor origin. The source was CD8+ T cells from blood, collected at the approximately 15-month timepoint. The chain uses TRBV6-6 and TRBJ2-1; TRBD2 matches 9 bases. CDR3 in amino acids: CASSPTSGDRFF. Written as DNA, the CDR3 is TGTGCCAGCAGTCCGACTAGCGGAGATCGGTTCTTC.